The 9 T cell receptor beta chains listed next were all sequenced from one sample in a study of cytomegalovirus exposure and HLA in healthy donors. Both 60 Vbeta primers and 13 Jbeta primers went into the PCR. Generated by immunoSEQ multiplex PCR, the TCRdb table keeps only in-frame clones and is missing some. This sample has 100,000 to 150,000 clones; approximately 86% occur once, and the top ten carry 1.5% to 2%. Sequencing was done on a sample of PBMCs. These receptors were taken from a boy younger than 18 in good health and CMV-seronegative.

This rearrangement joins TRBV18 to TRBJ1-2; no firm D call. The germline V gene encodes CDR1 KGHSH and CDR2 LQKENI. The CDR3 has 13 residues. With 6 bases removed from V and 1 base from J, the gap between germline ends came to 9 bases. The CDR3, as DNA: TGTGCCAGCTCGAGGGAGCTTAACTATGGCTACACCTTC. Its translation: CASSRELNYGYTF.

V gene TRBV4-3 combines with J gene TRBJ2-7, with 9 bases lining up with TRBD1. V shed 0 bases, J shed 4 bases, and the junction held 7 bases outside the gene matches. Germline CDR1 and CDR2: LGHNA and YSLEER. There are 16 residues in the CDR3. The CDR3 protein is CASSQDTRTGVYEQYF. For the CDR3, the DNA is TGCGCCAGCAGCCAAGATACGAGGACAGGGGTTTACGAGCAGTACTTC.

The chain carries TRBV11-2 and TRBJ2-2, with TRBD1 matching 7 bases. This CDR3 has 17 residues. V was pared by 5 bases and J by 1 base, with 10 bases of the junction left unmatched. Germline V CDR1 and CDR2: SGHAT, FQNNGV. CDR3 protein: CASSPIPGTVNTGELFF. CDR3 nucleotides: TGTGCCAGCAGCCCTATTCCCGGGACAGTGAACACCGGGGAGCTGTTTTTT. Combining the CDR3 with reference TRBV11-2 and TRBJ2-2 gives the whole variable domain EAGVAQSPRYKIIEKRQSVAFWCNPISGHATLYWYQQILGQGPKLLIQFQNNGVVDDSQLPKDRFSAERLKGVDSTLKIQPAKLEDSAVYLCASSPIPGTVNTGELFFGEGSRLTVL.

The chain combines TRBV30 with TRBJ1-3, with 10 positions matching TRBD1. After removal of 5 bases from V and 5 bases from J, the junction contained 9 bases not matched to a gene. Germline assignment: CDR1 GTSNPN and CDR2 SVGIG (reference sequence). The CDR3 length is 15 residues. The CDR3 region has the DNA TGTGCCTGGGTTAACCCGGGACAGGGGAGAAACACCATATATTTT. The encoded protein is CAWVNPGQGRNTIYF.

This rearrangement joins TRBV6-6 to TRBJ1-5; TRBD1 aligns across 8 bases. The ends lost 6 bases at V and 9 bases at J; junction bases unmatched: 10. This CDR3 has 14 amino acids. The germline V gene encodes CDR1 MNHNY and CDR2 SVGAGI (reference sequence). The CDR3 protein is CASSSAGGMRPQHF. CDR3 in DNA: TGTGCCAGCAGCTCAGCAGGGGGCATGCGGCCCCAGCATTTT.

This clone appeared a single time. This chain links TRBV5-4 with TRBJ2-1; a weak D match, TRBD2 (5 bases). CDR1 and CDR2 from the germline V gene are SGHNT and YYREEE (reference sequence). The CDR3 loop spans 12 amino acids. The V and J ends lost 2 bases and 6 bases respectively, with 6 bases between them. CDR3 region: CASSFSVNEQFF. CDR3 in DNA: TGTGCCAGCAGCTTTAGCGTCAATGAGCAGTTCTTC.

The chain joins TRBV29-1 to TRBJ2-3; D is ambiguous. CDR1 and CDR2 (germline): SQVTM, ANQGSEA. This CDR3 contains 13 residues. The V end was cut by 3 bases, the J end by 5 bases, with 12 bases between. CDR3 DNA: TGCAGCGTTGACGAGACTGGAATAGATACGCAGTATTTT. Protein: CSVDETGIDTQYF.

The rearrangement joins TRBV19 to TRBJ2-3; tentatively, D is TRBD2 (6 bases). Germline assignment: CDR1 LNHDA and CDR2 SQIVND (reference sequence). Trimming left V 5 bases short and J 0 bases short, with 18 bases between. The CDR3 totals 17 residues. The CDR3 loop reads CASSPDRLGQSTDTQYF. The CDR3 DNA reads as TGTGCCAGTAGTCCCGACCGACTAGGCCAGAGCACAGATACGCAGTATTTT. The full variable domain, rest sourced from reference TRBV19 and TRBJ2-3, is DGGITQSPKYLFRKEGQNVTLSCEQNLNHDAMYWYRQDPGQGLRLIYYSQIVNDFQKGDIAEGYSVSREKKESFPLTVTSAQKNPTAFYLCASSPDRLGQSTDTQYFGPGTRLTVL.

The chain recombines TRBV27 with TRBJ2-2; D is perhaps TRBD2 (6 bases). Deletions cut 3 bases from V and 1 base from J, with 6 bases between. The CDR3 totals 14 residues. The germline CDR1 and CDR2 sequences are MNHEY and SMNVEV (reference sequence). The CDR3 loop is CASSLEGNTGELFF. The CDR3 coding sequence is TGTGCCAGCAGTTTGGAGGGGAACACCGGGGAGCTGTTTTTT.